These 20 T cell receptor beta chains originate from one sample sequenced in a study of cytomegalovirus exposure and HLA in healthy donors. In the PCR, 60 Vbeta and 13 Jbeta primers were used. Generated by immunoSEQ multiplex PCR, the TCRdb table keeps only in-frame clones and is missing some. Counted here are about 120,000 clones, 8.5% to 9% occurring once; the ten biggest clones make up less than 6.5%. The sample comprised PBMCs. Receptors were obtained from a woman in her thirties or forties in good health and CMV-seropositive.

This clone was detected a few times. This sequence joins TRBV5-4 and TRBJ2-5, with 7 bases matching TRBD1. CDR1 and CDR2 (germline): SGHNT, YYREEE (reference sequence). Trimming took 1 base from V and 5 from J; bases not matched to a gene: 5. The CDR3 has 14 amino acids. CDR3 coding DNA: TGTGCCAGCAGCTTGAGGGGGCTAAAGGAGACCCAGTACTTC. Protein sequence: CASSLRGLKETQYF.

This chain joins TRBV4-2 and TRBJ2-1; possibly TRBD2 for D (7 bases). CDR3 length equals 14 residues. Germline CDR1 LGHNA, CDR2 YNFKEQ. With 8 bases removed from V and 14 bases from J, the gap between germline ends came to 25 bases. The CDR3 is CASSTTRGGASKFF. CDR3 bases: TGTGCCAGCTCCACAACTAGAGGGGGGGCGTCGAAGTTCTTC.

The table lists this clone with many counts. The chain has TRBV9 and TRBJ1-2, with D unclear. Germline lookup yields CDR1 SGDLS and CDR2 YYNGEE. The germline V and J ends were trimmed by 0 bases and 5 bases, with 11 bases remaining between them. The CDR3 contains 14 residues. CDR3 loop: CASSVGEILYGYTF. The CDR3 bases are TGTGCCAGCAGCGTAGGCGAGATTCTATATGGCTACACCTTC.

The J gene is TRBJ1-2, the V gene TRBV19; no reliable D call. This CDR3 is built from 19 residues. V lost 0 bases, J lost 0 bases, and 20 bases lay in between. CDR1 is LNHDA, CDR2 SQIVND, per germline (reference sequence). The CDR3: CASSIDFDWVYSPNYGYTF. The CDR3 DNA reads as TGTGCCAGTAGTATAGACTTCGACTGGGTGTATTCCCCTAACTATGGCTACACCTTC.

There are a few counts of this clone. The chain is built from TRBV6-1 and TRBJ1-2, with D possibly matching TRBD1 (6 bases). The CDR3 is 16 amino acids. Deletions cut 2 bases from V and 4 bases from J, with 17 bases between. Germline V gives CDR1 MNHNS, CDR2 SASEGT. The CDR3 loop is CASSEIRGTGSYGYTF. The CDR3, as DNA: TGTGCCAGCAGTGAAATAAGGGGAACAGGGAGCTATGGCTACACCTTC.

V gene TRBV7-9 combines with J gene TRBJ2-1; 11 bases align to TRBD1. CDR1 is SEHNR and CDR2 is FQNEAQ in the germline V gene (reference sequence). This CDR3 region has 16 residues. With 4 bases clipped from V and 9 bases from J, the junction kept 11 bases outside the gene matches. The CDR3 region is CASSSPGQGAYVEQFF. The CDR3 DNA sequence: TGTGCCAGCAGCTCACCCGGACAGGGGGCATATGTTGAGCAGTTCTTC.

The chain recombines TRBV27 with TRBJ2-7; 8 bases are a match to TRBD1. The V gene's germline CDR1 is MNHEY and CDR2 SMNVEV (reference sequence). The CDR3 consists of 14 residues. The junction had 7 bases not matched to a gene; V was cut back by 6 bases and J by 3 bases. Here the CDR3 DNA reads TGTGCCAGCAGCCACGGACAGGGCTTCTACGAGCAGTACTTC. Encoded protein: CASSHGQGFYEQYF.

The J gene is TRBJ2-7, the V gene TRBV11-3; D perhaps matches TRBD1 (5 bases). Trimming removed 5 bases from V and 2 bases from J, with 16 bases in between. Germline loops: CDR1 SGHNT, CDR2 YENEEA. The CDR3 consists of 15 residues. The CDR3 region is CASSHPVEGAYEQYF. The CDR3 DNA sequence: TGTGCCAGCAGCCATCCCGTCGAAGGGGCCTACGAGCAGTACTTC.

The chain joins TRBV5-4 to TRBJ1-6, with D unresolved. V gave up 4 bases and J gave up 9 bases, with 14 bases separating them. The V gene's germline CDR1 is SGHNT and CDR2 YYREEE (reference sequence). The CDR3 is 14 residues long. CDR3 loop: CASSDIRSGSPLHF. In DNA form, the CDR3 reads TGTGCCAGCAGCGATATTCGAAGCGGTTCACCCCTCCACTTT.

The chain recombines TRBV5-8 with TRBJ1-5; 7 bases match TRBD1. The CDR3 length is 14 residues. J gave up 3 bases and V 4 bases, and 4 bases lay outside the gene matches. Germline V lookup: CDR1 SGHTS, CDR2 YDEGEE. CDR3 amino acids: CASSPGQANQPQHF. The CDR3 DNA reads TGTGCCAGCAGCCCCGGACAGGCCAATCAGCCCCAGCATTTT. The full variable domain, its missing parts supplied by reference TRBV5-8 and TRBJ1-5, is EAGVTQSPTHLIKTRGQQATLRCSPISGHTSVYWYQQALGLGLQFLLWYDEGEERNRGNFPPRFSGRQFPNYSSELNVNALELEDSALYLCASSPGQANQPQHFGDGTRLSIL.

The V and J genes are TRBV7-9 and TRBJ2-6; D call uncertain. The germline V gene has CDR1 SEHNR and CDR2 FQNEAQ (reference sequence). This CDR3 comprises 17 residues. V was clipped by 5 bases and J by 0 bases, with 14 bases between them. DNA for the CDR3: TGTGCCAGCAGCCATCGTTTGGGCCCCTCTGGGGCCAACGTCCTGACTTTC. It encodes CASSHRLGPSGANVLTF.

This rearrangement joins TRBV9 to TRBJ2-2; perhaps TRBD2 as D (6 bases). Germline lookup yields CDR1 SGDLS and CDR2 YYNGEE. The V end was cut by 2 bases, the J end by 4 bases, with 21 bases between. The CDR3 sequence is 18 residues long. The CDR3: CASSVQPNGGLGTGELFF. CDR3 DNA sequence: TGTGCCAGCAGCGTCCAACCGAACGGGGGTTTAGGCACCGGGGAGCTGTTTTTT.

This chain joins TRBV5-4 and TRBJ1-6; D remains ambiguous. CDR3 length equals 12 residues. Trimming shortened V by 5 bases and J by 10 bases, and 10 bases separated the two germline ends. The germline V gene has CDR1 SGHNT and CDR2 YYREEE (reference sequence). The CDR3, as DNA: TGTGCCAGCAGTTTCCGAGAATCACCCCTCCACTTT. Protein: CASSFRESPLHF.

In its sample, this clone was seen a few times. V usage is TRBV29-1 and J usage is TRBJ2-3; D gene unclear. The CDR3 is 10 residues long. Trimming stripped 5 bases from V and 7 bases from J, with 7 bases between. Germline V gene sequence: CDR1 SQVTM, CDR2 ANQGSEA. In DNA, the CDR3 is TGCAGCGTTATCGGTAATACGCAGTATTTT. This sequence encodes CSVIGNTQYF.

The CDR3 loop is CASSQSRDIEQYF. In nucleotides, the CDR3 is TGTGCCAGCAGCCAATCCAGAGACATCGAGCAGTACTTC. V and J are TRBV16 and TRBJ2-7; D is unclear. V lost 0 bases and J 6 bases, leaving 9 bases between the germline ends. This CDR3 has 13 residues. Looked up from germline, CDR1 is KGHSY and CDR2 is FQNENV. The whole variable domain, remainder taken from reference TRBV16 and TRBJ2-7, is GEEVAQTPKHLVRGEGQKAKLYCAPIKGHSYVFWYQQVLKNEFKFLISFQNENVFDETGMPKERFSAKCLPNSPCSLEIQATKLEDSAVYFCASSQSRDIEQYFGPGTRLTVT.

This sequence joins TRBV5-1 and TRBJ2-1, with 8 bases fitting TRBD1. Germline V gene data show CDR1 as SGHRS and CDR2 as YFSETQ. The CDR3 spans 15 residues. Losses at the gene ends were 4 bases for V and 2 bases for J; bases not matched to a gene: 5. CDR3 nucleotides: TGCGCCAGCAGCGCCCTACAGGGGGCCTACAATGAGCAGTTCTTC. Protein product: CASSALQGAYNEQFF.

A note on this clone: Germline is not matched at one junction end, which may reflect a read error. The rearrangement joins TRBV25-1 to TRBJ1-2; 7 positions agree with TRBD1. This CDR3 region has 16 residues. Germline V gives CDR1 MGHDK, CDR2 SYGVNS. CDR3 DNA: TGTGCCGGCAGTGAATCTTGGACAGGACCAAACTATGGCTACACCTTC. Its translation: CAGSESWTGPNYGYTF.

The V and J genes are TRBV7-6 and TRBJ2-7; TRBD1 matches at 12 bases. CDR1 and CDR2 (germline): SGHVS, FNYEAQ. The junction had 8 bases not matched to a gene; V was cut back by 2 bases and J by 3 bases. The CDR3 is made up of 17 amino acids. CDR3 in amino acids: CASSLTGQGAYGYEQYF. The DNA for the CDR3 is TGTGCCAGCAGCTTAACGGGACAGGGGGCTTACGGCTACGAGCAGTACTTC.

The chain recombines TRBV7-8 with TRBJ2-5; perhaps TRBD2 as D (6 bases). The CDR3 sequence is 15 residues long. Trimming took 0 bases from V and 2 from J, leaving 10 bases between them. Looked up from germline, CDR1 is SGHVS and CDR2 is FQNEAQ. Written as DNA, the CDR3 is TGTGCCAGCAGCTTAGCGCGGGAAGGACAAGAGACCCAGTACTTC. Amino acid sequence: CASSLAREGQETQYF.

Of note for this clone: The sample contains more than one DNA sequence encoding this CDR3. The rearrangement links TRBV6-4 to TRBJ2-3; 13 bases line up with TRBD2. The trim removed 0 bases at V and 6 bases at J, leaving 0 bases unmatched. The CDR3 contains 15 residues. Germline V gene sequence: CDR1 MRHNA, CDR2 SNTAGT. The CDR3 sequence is CASSDSTSGGDTQYF. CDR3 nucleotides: TGTGCCAGCAGTGACTCGACTAGCGGGGGGGATACGCAGTATTTT.